The sequence of this T cell receptor (beta chain) was determined in a study of T cell responses to AZD1222 COVID-19 vaccine. Sequenced by immunoSEQ multiplex PCR; TCRdb stores in-frame clones only, minus some. This repertoire shows approximately 150,000 clones, roughly 88% found once; its top ten account for about 1.5%. Note on this clone: Its antigen is not identified.

Germline V gene data show CDR1 as SGHVS and CDR2 as FNYEAQ. V shed 4 bases and J 0 bases; nucleotides not matched to a gene: 3. This CDR3 spans 15 amino acids. Overall study results and limits: Recipients of AZD1222 seropositive at baseline numbered only 6 or 7. All repertoire sampling was performed exclusively after the peak T cell response. Donors were mostly white British, more females; clonal diversity possibly underestimated. Spike-specific TCR repertoires showed rising breadth and depth after two AZD1222 doses.

The sequence was obtained from an adult who received the AZD1222 COVID-19 vaccine. Sequencing was performed on peripheral blood, taken 28 days after the second AZD1222 dose. The chain recombines TRBV7-6 with TRBJ2-3; TRBD1 matches 8 bases. In DNA, the CDR3 is TGTGCCAGCAGCTCCGGACAGGGAAGCACAGATACGCAGTATTTT. Protein product: CASSSGQGSTDTQYF.